The T cell receptor beta chain under discussion was sequenced for a study of blood T cells in healthy people across ages (dated by TCRdb to between 2014 and 2017). In terms of the full investigation: In model experiments, template switching captured roughly one uniquely barcoded TCR beta cDNA molecule for every two T cells. The study measured age-related changes in TCR beta repertoire diversity using deep sequencing normalized with unique cDNA molecular identifiers. Four age groups were formed from the donors: young (average 16 years), middle-aged (approximately 41), aged (around 62) and long-lived (less than 85). To avoid experimental bias, donors of different ages were randomly spread across the sequencing lanes. For two donors (one aged 18 to 30 and one aged 80 or older), the study analyzed two additional independent replicas of 1 million unique cDNA reads from the same blood draw. The full study reports these points: As age increased, observed TCR beta diversity per million T cells dropped in a roughly linear way, and a significant reduction was already evident by age around 41. Donor CMV infection status was unknown, potentially confounding age-related changes in expanded clonotypes. Estimates of total diversity from one million sequenced T cells were regarded as lower bounds and underestimates. Bulk unsorted PBMC profiling prevented conclusive comparison of naive and antigen-experienced compartments. A strong correlation was found between observed TCR beta diversity and the percentage of naive T cells measured by flow cytometry. Compared with the aged group, the long-lived group had more naive CD4+ T cells, fewer expanded clones and increased TCR diversity, suggesting age selection.

This clonotype was observed at least ten times. It has no known antigen specificity. The record has no base qualities; no much larger clone is one base away. The 39 donors, aged 6 to 90 years, were systemically healthy Caucasian individuals from Russia. Roughly 9.5 milliliters of peripheral blood were drawn from each donor into EDTA-treated Vacutainer tubes. Ficoll-Paque density-gradient centrifugation was used to isolate PBMCs, with at least 6 million obtained per sample. Total RNA, at least 6 micrograms per sample, was extracted from PBMCs with Trizol reagent. The percentages of naive CD45RAhigh/CD27high T cells were determined by flow cytometry on a PBMC aliquot from every donor. The germline V gene yields SGHRS for CDR1 and YFSETQ for CDR2. Here V drops 7 bases and J drops 9 bases, and the junction holds 2 bases not matched to any gene. The CDR3 runs 12 amino acids, cysteine and phenylalanine included. The entry retains the CDR3 DNA only, 36 bases that are in frame from base 1.

The library relied on 5' RACE. Sequencing relied on an Illumina HiSeq 2500. A second roughly 6 to 12 cycle PCR used a sample-barcoded 5' primer and a J-beta primer mix. A template-switch 5' adaptor carrying 12 random nucleotides introduced a unique molecular identifier onto each TCR beta cDNA molecule. Each sample yielded at least 2.5 million CDR3-containing paired-end reads. First-strand cDNA synthesis was performed from all RNA using the Mint cDNA synthesis kit, with priming by a TRBC-specific oligonucleotide. All cDNA was treated with uracil-DNA glycosylase and then went through a first 18-cycle PCR with the universal primers M1SS and BC2_uni_R. Processing in the source paper ran as follows. Normalization of each sample was performed by random selection of 1 million high-quality reads, each carrying a distinct molecular identifier. Reads with shared molecular identifiers were discarded instead of being binned into consensus sequences. MiTCR, run with a Q25 quality threshold and the strictest error-elimination algorithm, handled CDR3 identification, clonotype clustering and error correction. A nonparametric unseen species model using Euler transformation provided a lower-bound estimate of total TCR beta diversity. TCRdb trimmed the raw reads at Q25, called clones with MiXCR and kept productive beta chains. Rows matching on CDR3 protein sequence are summarized as one entry with the most common DNA and genes. These V and J calls derive from TCRdb rather than the authors' analysis. The sample table records some 1.7 million distinct CDR3 sequences; 25% to 30% of these occur just once. 7.7% of the sample is taken by the ten largest.

The specimen sequenced was blood. The receptor chain draws on TRBV5-1 and TRBJ1-6; 9 central bases correspond to TRBD1. This sequence was found in a woman younger than 45 in good health. The DNA sequence follows: TGCGCCAGCCGGGACAGGGTTTCACCCCTCCACTTT. This codes for CASRDRVSPLHF.